This entry features one T cell receptor (beta chain) sequence. These data are taken from a study of tumor-infiltrating lymphocytes in primary liver carcinoma. Study at large: Productive TCRbeta read yields ran from roughly 3.6 to 7.1 million per sample and were similar between tissues.

The tissue used was unsorted bulk material of about 19-34 mg. RNA and DNA were co-extracted from it with the AllPrep DNA/RNA mini kit. Those sampled were patients whose primary liver carcinoma was treated by surgical resection. cDNA specific to TCR beta was made from around 530 ng of total RNA, with a constant-region primer employed for priming. Three rounds of nested multiplex PCR with slightly modified ARM-PCR produced TCR beta libraries. Primers for the first two PCR rounds were TRBV1-TRBV30 forward primers and a C-beta reverse primer (around 10 cycles per round). In TCRdb, the multiplex PCR reads were re-called with MiXCR into one record per CDR3 protein. The sample has fewer than 150,000 distinct CDR3 sequences; 65% are singletons. The J segment lost 3 bases and the V segment lost 3 bases, leaving 4 bases of the junction unmatched. The CDR3 is made up of 14 amino acids. CDR1 and CDR2 from the germline V gene are SGHNT and YYREEE (reference sequence).

This rearrangement joins TRBV5-4 to TRBJ1-1; 8 positions match TRBD1. The sample consisted of liver tumor tissue from sampling region 1. Documented subset: tumor region T1, superior pole. The TCR originated in a woman aged 60-75 years with primary liver carcinoma and hepatitis B virus infection. Written as DNA, the CDR3 is TGTGCCAGCAGCTCGGGACAGGCATACACTGAAGCTTTCTTT. It translates to CASSSGQAYTEAFF.